The source of this TCR beta chain is a study of blood T cell repertoires in COVID-19. Study overall: PBMCs, B-cell-depleted T cells, or T cells were the source of the cDNA or gDNA that made up the material.

Trimming removed 3 bases from V and 6 bases from J; junction bases left unmatched: 6. Germline V gene lookup returns CDR1 SGHRS and CDR2 YFSETQ. The CDR3 is 16 residues long. Authors' processing steps: Amplification of reference gene primers provided the estimated nucleated cell counts. The repertoire was sequenced with immunoSEQ multiplex PCR; TCRdb's copy has only in-frame clones and lacks some. D and trimming were read from the DNA, whereas the V and J calls and clone size are those reported in that table. The data contain about 35,000 clones, around 87% of them singletons. The chain joins TRBV5-1 to TRBJ2-1; 13 positions agree with TRBD2. This clonotype originated in an older man with active COVID-19. Specimen: peripheral blood. CDR3 in amino acids: CASSSFGLAGANEQFF. In DNA, the CDR3 is TGCGCCAGCAGCTCGTTTGGACTAGCGGGAGCCAATGAGCAGTTCTTC.